The entry below describes one TCR beta chain. Lacking the conserved final phenylalanine or tryptophan, this CDR3 likely reflects a read error. The source material, RNA transcripts, was used to amplify TCR beta CDR3 regions. In the first-round RT-PCR of the TCR CDR3, the HTBI primer set was used. One entry per CDR3 protein results from TCRdb running MiXCR on the multiplex PCR reads. This repertoire shows roughly 24,000 distinct CDR3 sequences, 40% to 55% found once; its top ten account for around a tenth. This record comes from a study of T cells in Graves' hyperthyroidism and ophthalmopathy. Patients aged 18 to 65 with hyperthyroidism were newly diagnosed, with duration under 2 months. Patients with uncontrolled infections, other autoimmune diseases, pregnancy or lactation were excluded. In germline, CDR1 is SNHLY, CDR2 FYNNEI. V was pared by 6 bases and J by 8 bases, with 11 bases of the junction left unmatched. The CDR3 sequence is 15 residues long.

This chain connects TRBV2 to TRBJ2-1, with 9 nucleotides matching TRBD1. This receptor was taken from a woman in her thirties with Graves' hyperthyroidism. Sequences were obtained from blood. The CDR3 DNA sequence: TGTGCCAGCAGCCGTCCGGGACAGGGTATGGATGAGCAGTTCCTC. As protein: CASSRPGQGMDEQFL.